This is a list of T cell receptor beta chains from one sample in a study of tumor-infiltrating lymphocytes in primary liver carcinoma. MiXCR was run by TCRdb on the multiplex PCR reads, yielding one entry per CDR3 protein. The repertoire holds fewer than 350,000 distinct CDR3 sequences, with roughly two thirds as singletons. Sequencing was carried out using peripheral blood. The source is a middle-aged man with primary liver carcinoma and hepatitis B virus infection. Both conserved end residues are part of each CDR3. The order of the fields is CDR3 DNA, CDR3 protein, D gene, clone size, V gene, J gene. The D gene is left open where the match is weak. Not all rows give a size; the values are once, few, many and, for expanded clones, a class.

DNA: TGCAGCGCCCGGACAGGGGAGGGTACCGGGGAGCTGTTTTTT; CDR3: CSARTGEGTGELFF; D: TRBD1; size: many; V: TRBV29-1; J: TRBJ2-2
DNA: TGTGCCATCGGTCGCGACCTTAATGAAAAACTGTTTTTT; CDR3: CAIGRDLNEKLFF; D: .; size: few; V: TRBV10-3; J: TRBJ1-4
DNA: TGTGCCAGCATTAAAGGGGGAGACACCGGGGAGCTGTTTTTT; CDR3: CASIKGGDTGELFF; D: .; size: once; V: TRBV7-9; J: TRBJ2-2
DNA: TGTGCCTGGAATATGGGCGGGAACTACAATGAGCAGTTCTTC; CDR3: CAWNMGGNYNEQFF; D: .; size: few; V: TRBV30; J: TRBJ2-1
DNA: TGCGCCAGCAGTGGGGCAGCGCGACAGCCCCAGCATTTT; CDR3: CASSGAARQPQHF; D: .; size: .; V: TRBV10-1; J: TRBJ1-5
DNA: TGCGCCAGCAGTTTAACGGGGTCAGGGGTCGATGAGCAGTTCTTC; CDR3: CASSLTGSGVDEQFF; D: .; size: .; V: TRBV5-1; J: TRBJ2-1
DNA: TGTGCCGGCAGTGAAAGGGTTTCGCCCCTCCACTTT; CDR3: CAGSERVSPLHF; D: .; size: .; V: TRBV6-1; J: TRBJ1-6
DNA: TGTGCCAGCAGTTACGGGAGCGGTTACAACAATGAGCAGTTCTTC; CDR3: CASSYGSGYNNEQFF; D: .; size: many; V: TRBV6-2/TRBV6-3; J: TRBJ2-1
DNA: TGTGCCAGCAGCGTCTTCCAGGGGCCGGGAGCCGGGGAGCTGTTTTTT; CDR3: CASSVFQGPGAGELFF; D: .; size: .; V: TRBV9; J: TRBJ2-2
DNA: TGTGCCAGCAGCCTACTAGTGTCTCCCTCCTACAATGAGCAGTTCTTC; CDR3: CASSLLVSPSYNEQFF; D: .; size: many; V: TRBV11-2; J: TRBJ2-1
DNA: TGTGCCAGCAGAACTACAACTAGTACCTACGAGCGGTACTTC; CDR3: CASRTTTSTYERYF; D: .; size: once; V: TRBV12-3/TRBV12-4; J: TRBJ2-7
DNA: TGTGCCAGTAGTATCCGGGGAGCTAACAATGAGCAGTTCTTC; CDR3: CASSIRGANNEQFF; D: .; size: few; V: TRBV19; J: TRBJ2-1
DNA: TGCGCCAGCAGTATCTCGCGGGTCTACGATGAGCAGTTCTTC; CDR3: CASSISRVYDEQFF; D: .; size: few; V: TRBV10-2; J: TRBJ2-1
DNA: TGTGGCAGCAGCCGCGAGACCTACAATGAGCAGTTCTTC; CDR3: CGSSRETYNEQFF; D: .; size: .; V: TRBV11-3; J: TRBJ2-1
DNA: TGTGCCAGCAGTTACTCGCAGGGCGAGCAGTACTTC; CDR3: CASSYSQGEQYF; D: .; size: few; V: TRBV6-6; J: TRBJ2-7
DNA: TGTGCCAGCAGCTTAGGGGACCTCGGGGAGACCATGTACTTC; CDR3: CASSLGDLGETMYF; D: .; size: once; V: TRBV11-2; J: TRBJ2-5
DNA: TGTGCCAGCAGCCGTTCCCGTATAGCCACCGATCACCAAGAGATCCAGTACTTC; CDR3: CASSRSRIATDHQEIQYF; D: .; size: .; V: TRBV7-9; J: TRBJ2-5
DNA: TGTGTCAGCAGTTACGTCGCTATCAACACAGAAGCTTTCTTT; CDR3: CVSSYVAINTEAFF; D: .; size: few; V: TRBV6-2/TRBV6-3; J: TRBJ1-1
DNA: TGTGCCAGCAGCCAAGATTTGGGGGATACGCAGTATTTT; CDR3: CASSQDLGDTQYF; D: .; size: many; V: TRBV14; J: TRBJ2-3
DNA: TGTGCCAGCAGCCCGGTAAGGGAGCAGTTCTTC; CDR3: CASSPVREQFF; D: .; size: many; V: TRBV5-5; J: TRBJ2-1
DNA: TGTGCCAGCAGCTTATTATTCGAAGGCTACACCTTC; CDR3: CASSLLFEGYTF; D: .; size: few; V: TRBV6-2/TRBV6-3; J: TRBJ1-2
DNA: TGTGCCAGCAGCCTATTGGGACAGGGAAAAGAGACCCAGTACTTC; CDR3: CASSLLGQGKETQYF; D: TRBD1; size: .; V: TRBV28; J: TRBJ2-5
DNA: TGTGCCAGCAGTTTAGTGTCCAACCCTGGCGGGGAGCTGTTTTTT; CDR3: CASSLVSNPGGELFF; D: .; size: .; V: TRBV12-3/TRBV12-4; J: TRBJ2-2
DNA: TGTGCCAGCTCACCAGGGACCACAGATACGCAGTATTTT; CDR3: CASSPGTTDTQYF; D: .; size: few; V: TRBV18; J: TRBJ2-3
DNA: TGTGCCAGCAGCCCCGCCGGGACTAGCGGCCTATACAATGGGCAGTTCTTC; CDR3: CASSPAGTSGLYNGQFF; D: TRBD2; size: many; V: TRBV6-2/TRBV6-3; J: TRBJ2-1
DNA: TGCAGCGGCCTGACAGGGAGGAACACTGAAGCTTTCTTT; CDR3: CSGLTGRNTEAFF; D: TRBD1; size: many; V: TRBV29-1; J: TRBJ1-1
DNA: TGTGCATGCAGATCCGGACAGGGGATTGGCTATGGCTACACCTTC; CDR3: CACRSGQGIGYGYTF; D: TRBD1; size: .; V: TRBV12-3/TRBV12-4; J: TRBJ1-2
DNA: TGTGCCAGCAGCTTGGAGGGCGTCTATGGAAACACCATATATTTT; CDR3: CASSLEGVYGNTIYF; D: .; size: .; V: TRBV7-9; J: TRBJ1-3
DNA: TGTGGCAGTTACGGTGAGGGACAGCCCCAGCATTTT; CDR3: CGSYGEGQPQHF; D: .; size: .; V: TRBV12-3/TRBV12-4; J: TRBJ1-5
DNA: TGTGCCAGCAGTCCTAGAGGGTCCGGGGAGCTGCTTTTT; CDR3: CASSPRGSGELLF; D: .; size: .; V: TRBV5-6; J: TRBJ2-2
DNA: TGTGCCAGCAGTTACGGTCTTAGCGGGCCGGTGGACTTC; CDR3: CASSYGLSGPVDF; D: TRBD2; size: many; V: TRBV6-5; J: TRBJ2-5
DNA: TGTGTCAGCAGCCTAGATTGGAGCGGTACTACCGGGGAGCTATTTTTT; CDR3: CVSSLDWSGTTGELFF; D: .; size: .; V: TRBV11-2; J: TRBJ2-2
DNA: TGTGCCAGGGGCGGGGGTCAGGACGACCCTATGAACACTGAAGCTTTCTTT; CDR3: CARGGGQDDPMNTEAFF; D: .; size: .; V: TRBV25-1; J: TRBJ1-1
DNA: TGTGCCAGCAGTTCCACGGAAACCGGGGAGCTGTTTTTT; CDR3: CASSSTETGELFF; D: .; size: few; V: TRBV28; J: TRBJ2-2
DNA: TGCGCCAGCAGTGAGGATTCTAACTATGGCTACACCTTC; CDR3: CASSEDSNYGYTF; D: .; size: .; V: TRBV10-1; J: TRBJ1-2
DNA: TGCGGCACCGCCGGGACTAGCGGGATTTCGACCGCCCAGTACTTT; CDR3: CGTAGTSGISTAQYF; D: TRBD2; size: .; V: TRBV29-1; J: TRBJ2-5
DNA: TGCAGCGTCCAAACAGGTCCAAGCTCCTACGAGCAGTACTTC; CDR3: CSVQTGPSSYEQYF; D: .; size: .; V: TRBV29-1; J: TRBJ2-7
DNA: TGTGCCAGCAGTTTAGCCAGGGCGGGCTACACCTTC; CDR3: CASSLARAGYTF; D: .; size: .; V: TRBV28; J: TRBJ1-2
DNA: TGTGCCAGCAGCTTAGTCGGCAGGGTCGGCAATGAGCAGTTCTTC; CDR3: CASSLVGRVGNEQFF; D: .; size: .; V: TRBV11-2; J: TRBJ2-1
DNA: TGTGCTAGTGGTTTGCCTAAAAACCGGGACAAAGACACTGAAGCTTTCTTT; CDR3: CASGLPKNRDKDTEAFF; D: .; size: many; V: TRBV12-5; J: TRBJ1-1
DNA: TGTGCCAGCAGCGACTTTAGCGGGTGCACCGGGGAGCTGTTTTTT; CDR3: CASSDFSGCTGELFF; D: TRBD2; size: .; V: TRBV6-1; J: TRBJ2-2
DNA: TGTGCCAGCAGCCTGGGACTAGGGTATGGCCATGAGCAGTTCTTC; CDR3: CASSLGLGYGHEQFF; D: TRBD2; size: .; V: TRBV11-2; J: TRBJ2-1
DNA: TGTGCCACCCAACTAGCGGGAGGGGAGGACACCGGGGAGCTGTTTTTT; CDR3: CATQLAGGEDTGELFF; D: TRBD2; size: .; V: TRBV5-6; J: TRBJ2-2
DNA: TGTGCCAGCAGTCCCACTCTGACAGGCGTGAACACTGAAGCTTACTTT; CDR3: CASSPTLTGVNTEAYF; D: .; size: .; V: TRBV11-1; J: TRBJ1-1
DNA: TGTGCCAGCAGCTTAGATGCCAGGTCCTACGAGCAGTACTTC; CDR3: CASSLDARSYEQYF; D: .; size: few; V: TRBV11-2; J: TRBJ2-7
DNA: TGTGCCAGCAGCCGCGGGACTAGCGGGAAACGGAATGAGCAGTTCTTC; CDR3: CASSRGTSGKRNEQFF; D: TRBD2; size: many; V: TRBV5-6; J: TRBJ2-1
DNA: TGTGCCAGCAGTAAAGACAGCGAGCAGTACTTC; CDR3: CASSKDSEQYF; D: .; size: few; V: TRBV28; J: TRBJ2-7
DNA: TGTGCCAGCAGCCCAGACGCGGGCGGGAGTATTAACACCGGGGAGCTGTTTTTT; CDR3: CASSPDAGGSINTGELFF; D: TRBD2; size: many; V: TRBV4-2; J: TRBJ2-2
DNA: TGTGCCAGCAGCACCTGGGAGGGAGACTACGAGCAGTATTTC; CDR3: CASSTWEGDYEQYF; D: TRBD2; size: .; V: TRBV9; J: TRBJ2-7
DNA: TGTGGAGGCGGGAGATCCTACGAGCAGTACTTC; CDR3: CGGGRSYEQYF; D: TRBD2; size: few; V: TRBV28; J: TRBJ2-7